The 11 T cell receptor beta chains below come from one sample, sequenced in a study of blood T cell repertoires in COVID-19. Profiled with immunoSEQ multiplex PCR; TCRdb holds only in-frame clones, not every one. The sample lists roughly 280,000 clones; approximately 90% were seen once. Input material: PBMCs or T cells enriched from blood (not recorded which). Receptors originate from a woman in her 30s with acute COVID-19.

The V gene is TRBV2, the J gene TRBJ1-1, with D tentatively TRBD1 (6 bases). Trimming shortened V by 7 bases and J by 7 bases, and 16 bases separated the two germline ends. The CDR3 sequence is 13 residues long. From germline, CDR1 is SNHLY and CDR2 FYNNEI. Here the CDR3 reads CASNGGAYIEAFF. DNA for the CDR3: TGTGCCAGCAATGGGGGGGCTTATATTGAAGCTTTCTTT.

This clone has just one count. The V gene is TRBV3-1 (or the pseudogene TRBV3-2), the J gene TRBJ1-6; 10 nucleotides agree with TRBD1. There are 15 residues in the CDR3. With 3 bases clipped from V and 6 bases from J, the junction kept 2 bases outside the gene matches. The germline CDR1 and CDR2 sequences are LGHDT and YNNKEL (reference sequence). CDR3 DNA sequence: TGTGCCAGCAGCCATAGGACAGGGGGTAATTCACCCCTCCACTTT. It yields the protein CASSHRTGGNSPLHF.

The CDR3 DNA sequence: TGTGCCAGCAGTTTCAGGACTAGCTGGCCCTACAATGAGCAGTTCTTC. Its translation: CASSFRTSWPYNEQFF. V is TRBV27 and J is TRBJ2-1; 8 nucleotides agree with TRBD2. The CDR3 runs to 16 residues. V trimming: 3 bases; J trimming: 2 bases; junction bases outside the gene matches: 6. From germline, CDR1 is MNHEY and CDR2 SMNVEV (reference sequence).

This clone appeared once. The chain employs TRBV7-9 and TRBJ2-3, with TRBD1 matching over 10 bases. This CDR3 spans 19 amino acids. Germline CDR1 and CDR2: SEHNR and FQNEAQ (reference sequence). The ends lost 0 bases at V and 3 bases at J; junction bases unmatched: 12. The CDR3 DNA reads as TGTGCCAGCAGCTTAGCCAGACAGGGGGCGCGAGGTGAAACAGATACGCAGTATTTT. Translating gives CASSLARQGARGETDTQYF.

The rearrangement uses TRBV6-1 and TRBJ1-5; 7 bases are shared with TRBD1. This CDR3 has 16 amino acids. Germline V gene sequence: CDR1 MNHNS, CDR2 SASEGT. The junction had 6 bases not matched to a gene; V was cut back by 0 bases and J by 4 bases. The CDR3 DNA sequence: TGTGCCAGCAGTGAAGCGCTAGGGGGCGGAAATCAGCCCCAGCATTTT. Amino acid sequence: CASSEALGGGNQPQHF.

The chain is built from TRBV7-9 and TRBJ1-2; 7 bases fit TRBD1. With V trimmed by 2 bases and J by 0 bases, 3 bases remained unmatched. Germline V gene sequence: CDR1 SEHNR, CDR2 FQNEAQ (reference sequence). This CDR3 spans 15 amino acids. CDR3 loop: CASSLQGVANYGYTF. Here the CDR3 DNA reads TGTGCCAGCAGCTTACAGGGGGTAGCTAACTATGGCTACACCTTC.

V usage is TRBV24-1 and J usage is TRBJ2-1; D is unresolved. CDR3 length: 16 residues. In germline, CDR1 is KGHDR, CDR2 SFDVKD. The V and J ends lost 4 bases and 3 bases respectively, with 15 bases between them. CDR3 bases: TGTGCCACCAGTGAGCTCGACTTTAACGGCTACAATGAGCAGTTCTTC. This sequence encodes CATSELDFNGYNEQFF.

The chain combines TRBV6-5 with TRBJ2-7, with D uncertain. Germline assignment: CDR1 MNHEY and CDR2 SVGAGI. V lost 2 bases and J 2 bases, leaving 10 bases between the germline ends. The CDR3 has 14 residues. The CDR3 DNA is TGTGCCAGCAGTTACGGTCAAGAGGCCTACGAGCAGTACTTC. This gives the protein CASSYGQEAYEQYF.

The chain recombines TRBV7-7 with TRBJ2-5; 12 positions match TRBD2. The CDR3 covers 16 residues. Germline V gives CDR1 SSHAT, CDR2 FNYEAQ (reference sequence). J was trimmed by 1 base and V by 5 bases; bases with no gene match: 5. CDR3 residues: CASSPGLAGLQETQYF. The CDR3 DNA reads TGTGCCAGCAGCCCGGGACTAGCGGGCCTCCAAGAGACCCAGTACTTC.

The CDR3: CATSRDGGLAGEQYF. The CDR3 nucleotides read TGTGCCACCAGCAGAGACGGCGGACTAGCGGGCGAGCAGTACTTC. The V gene is TRBV15, the J gene TRBJ2-7, with 11 bases fitting TRBD2. The ends lost 0 bases at V and 6 bases at J; junction bases unmatched: 4. Germline loops: CDR1 LNHNV, CDR2 YYDKDF (reference sequence). The CDR3 spans 15 residues.

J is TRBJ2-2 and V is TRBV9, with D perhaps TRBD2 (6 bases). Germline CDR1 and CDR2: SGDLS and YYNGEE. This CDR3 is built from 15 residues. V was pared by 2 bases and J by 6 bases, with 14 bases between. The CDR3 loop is CASSVGPSGAGELFF. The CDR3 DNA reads TGTGCCAGCAGCGTTGGCCCTTCGGGGGCCGGGGAGCTGTTTTTT. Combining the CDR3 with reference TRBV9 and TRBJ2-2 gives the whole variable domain DSGVTQTPKHLITATGQRVTLRCSPRSGDLSVYWYQQSLDQGLQFLIQYYNGEERAKGNILERFSAQQFPDLHSELNLSSLELGDSALYFCASSVGPSGAGELFFGEGSRLTVL.